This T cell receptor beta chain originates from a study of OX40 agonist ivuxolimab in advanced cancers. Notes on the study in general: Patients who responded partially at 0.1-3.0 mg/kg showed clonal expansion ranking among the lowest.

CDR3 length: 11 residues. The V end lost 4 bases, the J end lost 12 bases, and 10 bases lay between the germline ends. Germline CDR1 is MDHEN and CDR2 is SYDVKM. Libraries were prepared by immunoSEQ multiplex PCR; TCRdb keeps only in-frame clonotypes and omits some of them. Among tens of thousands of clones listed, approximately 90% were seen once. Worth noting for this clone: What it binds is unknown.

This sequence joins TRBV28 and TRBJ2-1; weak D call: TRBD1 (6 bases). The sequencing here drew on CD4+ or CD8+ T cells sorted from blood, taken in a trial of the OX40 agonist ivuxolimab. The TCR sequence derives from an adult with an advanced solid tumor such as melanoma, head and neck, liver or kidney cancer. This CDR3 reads CASSSRRGQFF. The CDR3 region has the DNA TGTGCCAGCAGTTCCCGCAGGGGGCAGTTCTTC. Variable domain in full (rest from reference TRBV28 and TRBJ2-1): DVKVTQSSRYLVKRTGEKVFLECVQDMDHENMFWYRQDPGLGLRLIYFSYDVKMKEKGDIPEGYSVSREKKERFSLILESASTNQTSMYLCASSSRRGQFFGPGTRLTVL.